The next 25 T cell receptor beta chains were all read from a single sample in a study of cytomegalovirus exposure and HLA in healthy donors. PCR amplification relied on 60 Vbeta primers (plus 13 Jbeta primers). This table comes from immunoSEQ multiplex PCR, and its TCRdb copy is limited to in-frame clones, with some not included. Of under 85,000 clones detected, about 73% appear once; the ten largest clones hold over 9.5%. The sequenced material came from PBMCs. The receptors derive from a woman aged 25 to 39 in good health and CMV-seronegative.

J is TRBJ1-4 and V is TRBV7-9; 7 nucleotides agree with TRBD1. Germline V CDR1 and CDR2: SEHNR, FQNEAQ (reference sequence). The CDR3 sequence is 15 residues long. V shed 4 bases and J 2 bases; nucleotides not matched to a gene: 4. The CDR3 region has the DNA TGTGCCAGCAGCTCATACAGGGGCACTAATGAAAAACTGTTTTTT. This codes for CASSSYRGTNEKLFF.

CDR3 nucleotide sequence: TGTGCCAGCAGCAGCCGGACAGGCGGTGCTGAAGCTTTCTTT. It specifies CASSSRTGGAEAFF. The J gene is TRBJ1-1, the V gene TRBV11-1, with 7 bases matching TRBD1. J gave up 6 bases and V 5 bases, and 9 bases lay outside the gene matches. Germline CDR1 is SGHAT and CDR2 is FQDESV (reference sequence). The CDR3 runs to 14 residues.

The rearrangement links TRBV7-2 to TRBJ1-3; D is unclear. The CDR3 is made up of 15 amino acids. Looked up from germline, CDR1 is SGHTA and CDR2 is FQGNSA. V was pared by 3 bases and J by 0 bases, with 9 bases between. The CDR3, as DNA: TGTGCCAGCAGCTTCCATACAGCCTCTGGAAACACCATATATTTT. The encoded protein is CASSFHTASGNTIYF.

J is TRBJ1-1 and V is TRBV5-1; D remains unclear. This CDR3 spans 16 amino acids. V was pared by 4 bases and J by 1 base, with 17 bases between. CDR1 is SGHRS, CDR2 YFSETQ, per germline. The CDR3 DNA sequence: TGCGCCAGCAGCACCATAGGCGGAGGGAGGAACACTGAAGCTTTCTTT. Translating gives CASSTIGGGRNTEAFF.

The chain links TRBV9 to TRBJ2-3; 8 nucleotides line up with TRBD2. The germline gives CDR1 SGDLS, CDR2 YYNGEE. J gave up 4 bases and V 0 bases, and 4 bases lay outside the gene matches. The CDR3 consists of 15 residues. CDR3 in amino acids: CASSVVTGGADTQYF. The CDR3 nucleotides read TGTGCCAGCAGCGTAGTTACGGGGGGGGCAGATACGCAGTATTTT.

This clone came up a few times. The chain links TRBV28 to TRBJ2-5; TRBD1 aligns across 9 bases. Germline lookup yields CDR1 MDHEN and CDR2 SYDVKM. After removal of 5 bases from V and 3 bases from J, the junction contained 1 base not matched to a gene. The CDR3 covers 13 residues. The CDR3 spells CASSGQGKETQYF. The CDR3 DNA is TGTGCCAGCAGTGGACAGGGGAAAGAGACCCAGTACTTC.

The V and J genes are TRBV28 and TRBJ1-5; D is unclear. V was trimmed by 8 bases and J by 0 bases, leaving 5 bases between them. The CDR3 consists of 12 residues. Germline assignment: CDR1 MDHEN and CDR2 SYDVKM. The CDR3 loop reads CASHYSNQPQHF. CDR3 in DNA: TGTGCCAGCCACTATAGCAATCAGCCCCAGCATTTT. The full variable domain, rest sourced from reference TRBV28 and TRBJ1-5, is DVKVTQSSRYLVKRTGEKVFLECVQDMDHENMFWYRQDPGLGLRLIYFSYDVKMKEKGDIPEGYSVSREKKERFSLILESASTNQTSMYLCASHYSNQPQHFGDGTRLSIL.

V usage is TRBV7-2 and J usage is TRBJ1-1; D not certain. V lost 2 bases and J lost 4, with 5 bases in between. Germline V lookup: CDR1 SGHTA, CDR2 FQGNSA. The CDR3 has 12 residues. The CDR3 here is CASSLSRTEAFF. The DNA of the CDR3 is TGTGCCAGCAGCTTATCCCGCACTGAAGCTTTCTTT.

V is TRBV9 and J is TRBJ1-4, with 10 positions matching TRBD1. The CDR3 runs to 19 residues. CDR1 is SGDLS, CDR2 YYNGEE, per germline. V lost 4 bases, J lost 3 bases, and 15 bases stayed unmatched. The CDR3 sequence: CASSPGWTGGASSNEKLFF. The DNA for the CDR3 is TGTGCCAGCAGCCCGGGGTGGACAGGGGGTGCAAGCTCTAATGAAAAACTGTTTTTT.

This clone has more than one count but fewer than ten. V gene TRBV5-6 combines with J gene TRBJ2-7; D is unresolved. There are 12 residues in the CDR3. Germline-derived CDR1 and CDR2 are SGHDT and YYEEEE. Trimming pared 0 bases from V and 2 bases from J, leaving 3 bases between. DNA for the CDR3: TGTGCCAGCAGCTTGGGTACCTACGAGCAGTACTTC. It codes for CASSLGTYEQYF.

The chain employs TRBV19 and TRBJ1-5; unclear D gene. The CDR3 has 15 amino acids. The ends were cut back, 1 base at V and 0 bases at J, with 7 bases in the middle. Germline CDR1 is LNHDA and CDR2 is SQIVND (reference sequence). The DNA for the CDR3 is TGTGCCAGTAGTATAGTTGCAGATAGCAATCAGCCCCAGCATTTT. This sequence encodes CASSIVADSNQPQHF.

The chain couples TRBV5-4 to TRBJ1-1; D is ambiguous. The CDR3 loop spans 14 amino acids. Germline V gene sequence: CDR1 SGHNT, CDR2 YYREEE (reference sequence). The V gene lost 2 bases and the J gene lost 3 bases, with 11 bases spanning the gap. The CDR3 loop reads CASSFSSGYTEAFF. CDR3 nucleotides: TGTGCCAGCAGCTTTTCGTCCGGGTACACTGAAGCTTTCTTT.

J is TRBJ2-5 and V is TRBV9, with D possibly matching TRBD1 (6 bases). There are 14 residues in the CDR3. Between the trimmed V and J ends, which lost 0 bases and 5 bases, there was a span of 11 bases. The germline V gene encodes CDR1 SGDLS and CDR2 YYNGEE. The CDR3 reads CASSVVSQGETQYF. CDR3 sequence (DNA): TGTGCCAGCAGCGTAGTTAGTCAGGGGGAGACCCAGTACTTC.

Notes on this clone: Other DNA sequences in this sample translate to the same CDR3. V is TRBV29-1 and J is TRBJ1-1; no clear D. The CDR3 runs 11 residues. Deletions cut 7 bases from V and 4 bases from J, with 10 bases between. Germline-derived CDR1 and CDR2 are SQVTM and ANQGSEA. The CDR3 loop is CSGAGSTEAFF. The CDR3 DNA reads as TGCAGCGGCGCCGGGAGCACTGAAGCTTTCTTT.

Concerning this clone itself: The CDR3 does not end in the conserved phenylalanine or tryptophan, so this is likely a read error. The DNA is omitted, as the CDR3 cannot be located on it reliably, and the CDR3 follows TCRdb's listing. This chain connects TRBV29-1 to TRBJ1-2; the table's D call, TRBD1, was not checked against the DNA. Germline V gene lookup returns CDR1 SQVTM and CDR2 ANQGSEA. The CDR3 adds up to 12 amino acids, both ends counted. This CDR3 is CSERADRGGYTV.

The chain carries TRBV5-1 and TRBJ1-2; TRBD1 aligns across 11 bases. The CDR3 has 15 residues. Germline loops: CDR1 SGHRS, CDR2 YFSETQ. The V gene end was trimmed by 4 bases and the J gene end by 3 bases; junction bases not matched to a gene: 5. The CDR3 loop is CASSPGQGAYYGYTF. The DNA of the CDR3 is TGCGCCAGCAGCCCAGGACAGGGGGCGTACTATGGCTACACCTTC.

The chain combines TRBV30 with TRBJ2-7, with D possibly being TRBD2 (6 bases). In germline, CDR1 is GTSNPN, CDR2 SVGIG (reference sequence). This CDR3 has 12 residues. V gave up 3 bases and J gave up 1 base, with 7 bases separating them. In DNA, the CDR3 is TGTGCCTGGAGCCTAGCGTCCTACGAGCAGTACTTC. Translated: CAWSLASYEQYF.

This clone came up a few times. CDR3 DNA: TGTGCCAGCAGTGATCTAGCGGGGGGGCATGTAGATACGCAGTATTTT. Protein: CASSDLAGGHVDTQYF. The J gene is TRBJ2-3, the V gene TRBV6-1; 12 bases fit TRBD2. The CDR3 is made up of 16 amino acids. J was trimmed by 5 bases and V by 3 bases; bases with no gene match: 6. Germline values: CDR1 MNHNS, CDR2 SASEGT.

V and J are TRBV5-6 and TRBJ2-7; the D is unclear. The germline V gene encodes CDR1 SGHDT and CDR2 YYEEEE. V dropped 0 bases and J dropped 4 bases, with 8 bases sitting between them. This CDR3 has 13 residues. CDR3 DNA sequence: TGTGCCAGCAGCTTGGGTCAGATATACGAGCAGTACTTC. It translates to CASSLGQIYEQYF.

This clone came up a few times. V and J are TRBV7-3 and TRBJ1-4; D gene uncertain. The germline V gene encodes CDR1 SGHTA and CDR2 FQGTGA. Trimming removed 3 bases at V and 6 bases at J, with 5 bases between. The CDR3 contains 12 residues. The CDR3 coding sequence is TGTGCCAGCAGCTTCGGGGATGAAAAACTGTTTTTT. It translates to CASSFGDEKLFF.

The genes are TRBV30 and TRBJ1-5, with D uncertain. The germline V gene has CDR1 GTSNPN and CDR2 SVGIG (reference sequence). The CDR3 contains 13 residues. V gave up 2 bases and J gave up 2 bases, with 7 bases separating them. DNA for the CDR3: TGTGCCTGGAGTAACAGCCGCAATCAGCCCCAGCATTTT. Its protein product is CAWSNSRNQPQHF. The complete variable domain, with remaining parts taken from reference TRBV30 and TRBJ1-5, reads SQTIHQWPATLVQPVGSPLSLECTVEGTSNPNLYWYRQAAGRGLQLLFYSVGIGQISSEVPQNLSASRPQDRQFILSSKKLLLSDSGFYLCAWSNSRNQPQHFGDGTRLSIL.

CDR3 protein: CASSEGTGGADTQYF. The CDR3 coding sequence is TGTGCCAGCAGTGAAGGGACAGGGGGCGCAGATACGCAGTATTTT. The chain links TRBV6-4 to TRBJ2-3; TRBD1 agrees at 12 bases. V lost 3 bases to trimming and J lost 4 bases; unmatched junction nucleotides: 2. CDR3 length: 15 residues. Germline lookup yields CDR1 MRHNA and CDR2 SNTAGT.

The rearrangement links TRBV2 to TRBJ1-5, with 7 bases fitting TRBD1. The CDR3 is made up of 15 amino acids. V shed 5 bases, J shed 2 bases, and the junction held 6 bases outside the gene matches. The germline V gene has CDR1 SNHLY and CDR2 FYNNEI. CDR3 loop: CASSQQGSGNQPQHF. Here the CDR3 DNA reads TGTGCCAGCAGTCAACAGGGGAGTGGCAATCAGCCCCAGCATTTT.

This rearrangement joins TRBV2 to TRBJ2-7; D remains ambiguous. CDR3 length equals 14 residues. Per germline, CDR1 SNHLY and CDR2 FYNNEI. Trimming cost V 1 base and J 0 bases, with 7 bases left between them. CDR3: CASSEGRNSYEQYF. CDR3 bases: TGTGCCAGCAGTGAAGGCAGAAACTCCTACGAGCAGTACTTC.

As to this clone: At one boundary the junction diverges from the germline segment, which might be a read error. This rearrangement joins TRBV7-7 to TRBJ2-1; D might be TRBD1 (7 bases). This CDR3 region has 15 residues. Germline CDR1 reads SSHAT; CDR2 reads FNYEAQ (reference sequence). The CDR3 DNA is TGTGCTAGCAGCTTAGGGGGCGGGGTTCGAAATGAGCAGTTCTTC. The encoded protein is CASSLGGGVRNEQFF.